Listed below are T cell receptor beta chains from one sample, sequenced in a study of CD8+ T cells in alopecia areata. The data were produced by immunoSEQ multiplex PCR, yet TCRdb's version contains in-frame clones alone and is incomplete. In the table there are more than 200,000 clones, around 67% of which are singletons. The specimen comprised CD4+ T cells sorted from blood, sampled at week 0. All receptors derive from a human donor with alopecia areata. CDR3s include the opening cysteine and the closing phenylalanine or tryptophan. Fields, in order: CDR3 DNA, CDR3 protein, J gene, D gene, V gene, clone size. The D gene is left open where the match is weak. Some rows have no size entry. The others give once, few or many, or a class for an expanded clone.

TGCAGCGTTGAAGGACAGGGGAGTAATGAGCAGTTCTTC | CSVEGQGSNEQFF | TRBJ2-1 | TRBD1 | TRBV29-1 | few
TGTGCCAGCAGCCAACTGTCTGGGGTTACTGAAGCTTTCTTT | CASSQLSGVTEAFF | TRBJ1-1 | . | TRBV14 | .
TGTGCCAGCAGCTCCGGGACTAGCGGGGGGTCGCAAGAGACCCAGTACTTC | CASSSGTSGGSQETQYF | TRBJ2-5 | TRBD2 | TRBV7-2 | .
TGCAGCGTTGGAGGAGCTAGCGGGGGGCCCCGGCACTACAATGAGCAGTTCTTC | CSVGGASGGPRHYNEQFF | TRBJ2-1 | TRBD2 | TRBV29-1 | few
TGCAGCGTTGAAGTGCCAGTGACAGAAAACATTCAGTACTTC | CSVEVPVTENIQYF | TRBJ2-4 | . | TRBV29-1 | few
TGCGCCAGCAGCCAAGATAGGGCCAGCGGCTATGGCTACACCTTC | CASSQDRASGYGYTF | TRBJ1-2 | . | TRBV4-1 | many
TGTGCCTGGAGTGAGGGTGTGGGGCCAAGAGAGACCCAGTACTTC | CAWSEGVGPRETQYF | TRBJ2-5 | . | TRBV30 | .
TGTGCCAGCAGGTTGGGCCAAGAGACCCAGTACTTC | CASRLGQETQYF | TRBJ2-5 | . | TRBV6-5 | .
TGTGCCTGGAGTGCAACCTTCGGAGTAGATACGCAGTATTTT | CAWSATFGVDTQYF | TRBJ2-3 | . | TRBV30 | .
TGCGCCAGCAGCCACCGGACAGATGGCTACACCTTC | CASSHRTDGYTF | TRBJ1-2 | . | TRBV4-1 | .
TGCAGCGTTAAAGTTTTACAGGGGGCCGATCAGCCCCAGCATTTT | CSVKVLQGADQPQHF | TRBJ1-5 | TRBD1 | TRBV29-1 | .
TGCAGCGTGGGGGACAGACTAAGCGAGCAGTACTTC | CSVGDRLSEQYF | TRBJ2-7 | TRBD1 | TRBV29-1 | .
TGCGCCAGCAGCGCCCGAAGGACAGGGGGCAGGGACGAGCAGTACTTC | CASSARRTGGRDEQYF | TRBJ2-7 | TRBD1 | TRBV5-1 | .
TGCAGCGTTGCCAGGGATTGGAATCCACCCCTCCACTTT | CSVARDWNPPLHF | TRBJ1-6 | . | TRBV29-1 | .
TGCAGCGTTGAAGACCCGGGACAGGGATCGGATGAGCAGTTCTTC | CSVEDPGQGSDEQFF | TRBJ2-1 | TRBD1 | TRBV29-1 | .
TGTGCCAGCAGCTTAGAAGGACGCGCTCAAGAGACCCAGTACTTC | CASSLEGRAQETQYF | TRBJ2-5 | . | TRBV7-9 | .
TGCGCCAGCAGCTTGGGCAGGTCCGCGAACACCGGGGAGCTGTTTTTT | CASSLGRSANTGELFF | TRBJ2-2 | . | TRBV5-1 | .